This T cell receptor (beta chain) emerged from a study of blood T cell repertoires in COVID-19. About the research overall: The United States, Italy and Spain were the sources of the acute and convalescent COVID-19 samples. T cells, B-cell-depleted T cells, or PBMCs provided the cDNA or gDNA that served as material.

This clone appeared a few times. V was shortened by 3 bases and J by 4 bases, with 12 bases between the two germline ends. Germline V gives CDR1 LGHDT, CDR2 YNNKEL (reference sequence). The CDR3 is 14 amino acids. This table comes from immunoSEQ multiplex PCR, and its TCRdb copy is limited to in-frame clones, with some not included. Among about 210,000 clones listed, roughly 90% were seen once. The origin of this receptor is a woman aged 40 to 50 with acute or convalescent COVID-19. The chain carries TRBV3-1 (or the pseudogene TRBV3-2) and TRBJ1-1, with D perhaps TRBD1 (6 bases). What was sequenced was peripheral blood. The CDR3 sequence is CASSQVTGRTEAFF. DNA for the CDR3: TGTGCCAGCAGCCAGGTAACAGGGCGCACTGAAGCTTTCTTT.